Each of the 7 T cell receptor beta chains below was sequenced from the same sample in a study of shared clonotypes between healthy human individuals (dated by TCRdb to the early 2020s). CD8 naive samples were obtained by positive selection for CCR7 among CD45RO-negative cells, yielding a CD45RA+CCR7+ population from which TemRA cells were excluded. The library was made by the immunoSEQ multiplex PCR assay. This immuneACCESS table, as held by TCRdb, lists in-frame sequences with V and J called but not all clones. Of the missing ones, under half trace to an unresolved V gene in checked studies; the others have no known cause. This sample comprises about 2,100,000 clones, 85% to 95% of them detected only once. 1.5% to 2% of the sample goes to the ten largest clones. Material for sequencing was naive CD8+ T cells from PBMCs. The sample's cell subset or site label, decoded: CD45RA+CCR7+. Receptor source: a man younger than 30 in good health. Some clones in this sample may be carry-over from other donors' samples.

The chain has TRBV10-3 and TRBJ2-3, with D unclear. The V gene lost 8 bases and the J gene lost 3 bases, with 12 bases spanning the gap. Germline V CDR1 and CDR2: ENHRY, SYGVKD. The CDR3 is 13 amino acids. The CDR3, as DNA: TGTGCCATCGGTGGGATCACAACAGATACGCAGTATTTT. Residues: CAIGGITTDTQYF.

V gene TRBV7-9 combines with J gene TRBJ1-1, with TRBD1 matching over 7 bases. J was trimmed by 8 bases and V by 1 base; bases with no gene match: 13. The CDR3 length is 16 residues. Germline CDR1 SEHNR, CDR2 FQNEAQ (reference sequence). The CDR3: CASSLVGPGQRNEAFF. The DNA for the CDR3 is TGTGCCAGCAGCTTAGTCGGTCCGGGACAGCGAAACGAAGCTTTCTTT.

There are a few counts of this clone. The rearrangement uses TRBV27 and TRBJ2-7; 10 positions agree with TRBD1. CDR1 is MNHEY, CDR2 SMNVEV, per germline (reference sequence). CDR3 length: 16 residues. The V and J ends lost 4 bases and 5 bases, in that order; junction bases with no gene match: 11. As DNA, the CDR3 is TGTGCCAGCAGTTCCCATGCCGGGACAGGGGTCGACGAGCAGTACTTC. Amino acid sequence: CASSSHAGTGVDEQYF.

The chain has TRBV7-2 and TRBJ2-7, with 7 positions matching TRBD1. The length of the CDR3 is 14 residues. From germline, CDR1 is SGHTA and CDR2 FQGNSA. Trimming at V came to 6 bases and at J to 5 bases, leaving 10 bases not matched to a gene. The CDR3 nucleotides read TGTGCCAGCAGTCAAAACAGGGGAAGGAACGAGCAGTACTTC. Protein: CASSQNRGRNEQYF.

This chain joins TRBV19 and TRBJ2-7, with a possible D match to TRBD2 (5 bases). V lost 3 bases and J 0 bases, leaving 9 bases between the germline ends. This CDR3 is built from 14 residues. Germline CDR1 LNHDA, CDR2 SQIVND (reference sequence). The CDR3, as DNA: TGTGCCAGTAGTATCCAGCGGAGCTCCTACGAGCAGTACTTC. It codes for CASSIQRSSYEQYF.

V gene TRBV4-3 combines with J gene TRBJ2-1; no reliable D call. This CDR3 is 16 amino acids long. Germline assignment: CDR1 LGHNA and CDR2 YSLEER. V was shortened by 0 bases and J by 6 bases, with 15 bases between the two germline ends. As DNA, the CDR3 is TGCGCCAGCAGCCAAGAAAGTTTGTACAACGGCAATGAGCAGTTCTTC. This codes for CASSQESLYNGNEQFF.

V and J are TRBV27 and TRBJ1-2; D unresolved. The CDR3 is 16 amino acids. CDR1 is MNHEY, CDR2 SMNVEV, per germline (reference sequence). V was clipped by 4 bases and J by 4 bases, with 19 bases between them. CDR3 sequence (DNA): TGTGCCAGCAGTTCCCAACCGCCGGACGAGGTCTATGGCTACACCTTC. Its protein is CASSSQPPDEVYGYTF.